The text below deals with one T cell receptor (beta chain). This record comes from a study of blood T cell repertoires in COVID-19. This table comes from immunoSEQ multiplex PCR, and its TCRdb copy is limited to in-frame clones, with some not included. The sample consists of some 300,000 clones, about nine tenths of them appearing once. Germline V gene lookup returns CDR1 ENHRY and CDR2 SYGVKD. J gave up 2 bases and V 6 bases, and 12 bases lay outside the gene matches. CDR3 length equals 16 residues. The chain joins TRBV10-3 to TRBJ1-2, with 7 bases that match TRBD1. The TCR was taken from a man between 18 and 29 years old with active or convalescent COVID-19. The sequenced sample was peripheral blood. Here the CDR3 DNA reads TGTGCCATCAGGTTGGAGACAGGGCAAATAAACTATGGCTACACCTTC. Translating gives CAIRLETGQINYGYTF.